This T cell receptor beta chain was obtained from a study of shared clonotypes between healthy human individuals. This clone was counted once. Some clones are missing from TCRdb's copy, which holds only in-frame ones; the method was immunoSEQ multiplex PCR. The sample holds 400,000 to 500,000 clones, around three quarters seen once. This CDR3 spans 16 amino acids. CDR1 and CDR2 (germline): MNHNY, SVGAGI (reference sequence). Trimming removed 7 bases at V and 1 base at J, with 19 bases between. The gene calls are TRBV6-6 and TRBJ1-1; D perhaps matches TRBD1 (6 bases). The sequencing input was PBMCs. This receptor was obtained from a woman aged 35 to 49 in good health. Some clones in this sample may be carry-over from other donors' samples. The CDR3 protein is CASTKGGAGPNTEAFF. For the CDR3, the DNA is TGTGCCAGCACCAAAGGGGGGGCAGGCCCGAACACTGAAGCTTTCTTT.